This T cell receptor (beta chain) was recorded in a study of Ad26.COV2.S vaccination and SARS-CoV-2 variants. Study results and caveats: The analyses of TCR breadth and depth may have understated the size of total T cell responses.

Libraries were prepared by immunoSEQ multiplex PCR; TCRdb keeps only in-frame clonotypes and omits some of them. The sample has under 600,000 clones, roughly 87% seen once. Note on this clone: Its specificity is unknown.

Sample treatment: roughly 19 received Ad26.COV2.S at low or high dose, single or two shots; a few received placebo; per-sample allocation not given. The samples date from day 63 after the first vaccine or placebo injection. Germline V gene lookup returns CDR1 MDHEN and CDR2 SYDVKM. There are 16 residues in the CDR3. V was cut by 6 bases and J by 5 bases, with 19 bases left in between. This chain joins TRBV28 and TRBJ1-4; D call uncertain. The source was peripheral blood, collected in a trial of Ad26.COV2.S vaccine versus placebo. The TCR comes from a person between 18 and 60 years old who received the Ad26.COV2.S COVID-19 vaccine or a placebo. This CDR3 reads CASSRSPTEVNEKLFF. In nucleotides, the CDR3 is TGTGCCAGCAGCCGGAGCCCGACGGAAGTAAATGAAAAACTGTTTTTT.